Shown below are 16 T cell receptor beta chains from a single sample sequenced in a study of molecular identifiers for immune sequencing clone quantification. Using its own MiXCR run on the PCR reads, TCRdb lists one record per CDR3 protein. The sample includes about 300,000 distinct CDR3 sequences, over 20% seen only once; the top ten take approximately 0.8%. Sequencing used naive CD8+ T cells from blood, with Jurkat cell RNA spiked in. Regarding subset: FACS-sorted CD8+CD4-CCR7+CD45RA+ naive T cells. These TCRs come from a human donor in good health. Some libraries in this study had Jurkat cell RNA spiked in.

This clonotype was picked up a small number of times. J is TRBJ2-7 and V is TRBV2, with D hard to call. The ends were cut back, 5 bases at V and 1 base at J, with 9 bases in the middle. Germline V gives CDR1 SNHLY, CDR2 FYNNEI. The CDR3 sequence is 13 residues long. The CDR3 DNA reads TGTGCCAGCAGTCGGCAGGAGTCCTACGAGCAGTACTTC. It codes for CASSRQESYEQYF.

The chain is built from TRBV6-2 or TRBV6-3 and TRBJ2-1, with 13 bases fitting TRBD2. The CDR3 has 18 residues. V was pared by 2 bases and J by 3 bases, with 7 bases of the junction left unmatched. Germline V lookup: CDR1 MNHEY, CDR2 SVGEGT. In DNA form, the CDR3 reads TGTGCCAGCAGTTACGGACTAGCGGGAGTTGGGTACTACAATGAGCAGTTCTTC. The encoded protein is CASSYGLAGVGYYNEQFF.

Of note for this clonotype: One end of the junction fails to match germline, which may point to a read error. The CDR3 DNA reads TGTGCCAGCAACCCCGTAGGCCCTAGTCCCGCCAATGGGCAGTTCTTC. Its protein is CASNPVGPSPANGQFF. The J gene is TRBJ2-1, the V gene TRBV27; D gene uncertain. The CDR3 has 16 residues. Germline CDR1 reads MNHEY; CDR2 reads SMNVEV (reference sequence).

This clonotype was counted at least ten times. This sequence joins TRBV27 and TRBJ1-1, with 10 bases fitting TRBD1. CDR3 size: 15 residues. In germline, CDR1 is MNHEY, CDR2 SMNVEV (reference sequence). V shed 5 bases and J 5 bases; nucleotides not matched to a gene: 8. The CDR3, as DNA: TGTGCCAGCAGTCAAAGACAGGGGGCGAGTACTGAAGCTTTCTTT. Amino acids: CASSQRQGASTEAFF.

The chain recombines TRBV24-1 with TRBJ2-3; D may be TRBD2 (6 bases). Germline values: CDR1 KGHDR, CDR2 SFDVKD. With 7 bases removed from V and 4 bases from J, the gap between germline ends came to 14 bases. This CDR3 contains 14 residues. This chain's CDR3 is CATSPPGSADTQYF. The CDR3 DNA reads TGTGCCACCAGCCCCCCCGGGAGCGCAGATACGCAGTATTTT.

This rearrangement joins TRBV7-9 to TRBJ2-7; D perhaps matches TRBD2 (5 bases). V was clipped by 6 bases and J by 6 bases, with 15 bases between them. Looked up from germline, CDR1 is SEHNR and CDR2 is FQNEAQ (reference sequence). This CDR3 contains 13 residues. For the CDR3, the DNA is TGTGCCAGCAGGAAACTAGAGGACTGCGAGCAGTACTTC. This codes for CASRKLEDCEQYF.

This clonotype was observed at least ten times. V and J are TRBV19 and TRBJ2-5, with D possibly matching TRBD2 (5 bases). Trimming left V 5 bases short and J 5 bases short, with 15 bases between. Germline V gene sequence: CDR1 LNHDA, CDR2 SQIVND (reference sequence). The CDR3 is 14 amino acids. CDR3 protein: CASSPGVYGETQYF. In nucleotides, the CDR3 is TGTGCCAGTAGTCCCGGGGTATATGGGGAGACCCAGTACTTC.

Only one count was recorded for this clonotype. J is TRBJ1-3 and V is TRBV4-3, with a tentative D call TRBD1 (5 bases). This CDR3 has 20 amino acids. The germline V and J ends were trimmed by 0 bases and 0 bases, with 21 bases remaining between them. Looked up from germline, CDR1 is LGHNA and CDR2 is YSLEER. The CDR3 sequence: CASSQDRAGISLPSGNTIYF. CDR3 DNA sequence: TGCGCCAGCAGCCAAGATAGGGCAGGGATCTCTCTGCCCTCTGGAAACACCATATATTTT.

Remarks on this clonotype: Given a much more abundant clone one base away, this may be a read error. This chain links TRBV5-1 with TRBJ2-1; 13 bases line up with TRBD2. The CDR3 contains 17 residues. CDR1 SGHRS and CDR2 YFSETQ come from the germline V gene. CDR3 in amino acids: CASSWRLAGGSHNEQFF. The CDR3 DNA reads TGCGCCAGCAGCTGGCGACTAGCGGGGGGCTCCCACAATGAGCAGTTCTTC.

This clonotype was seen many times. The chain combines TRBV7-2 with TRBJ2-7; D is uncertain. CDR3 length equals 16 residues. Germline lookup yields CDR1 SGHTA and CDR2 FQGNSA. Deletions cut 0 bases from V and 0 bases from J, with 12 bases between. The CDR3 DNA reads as TGTGCCAGCAGCTTAGCCCGACCGAGTAGCTCCTACGAGCAGTACTTC. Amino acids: CASSLARPSSSYEQYF.

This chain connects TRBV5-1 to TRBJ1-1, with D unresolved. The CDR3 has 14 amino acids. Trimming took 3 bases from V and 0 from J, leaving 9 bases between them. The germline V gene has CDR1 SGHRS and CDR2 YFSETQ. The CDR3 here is CASSSSGMNTEAFF. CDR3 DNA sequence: TGCGCCAGCAGCTCGTCAGGAATGAACACTGAAGCTTTCTTT.

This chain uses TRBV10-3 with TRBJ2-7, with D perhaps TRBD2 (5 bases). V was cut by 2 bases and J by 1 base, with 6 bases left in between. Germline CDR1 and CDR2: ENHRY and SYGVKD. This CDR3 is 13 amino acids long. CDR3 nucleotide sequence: TGTGCCATCAGTGAGGGACTGTCCTACGAGCAGTACTTC. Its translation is CAISEGLSYEQYF.

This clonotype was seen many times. CDR3 protein: CASSPFRDSPYEQYF. The CDR3 DNA is TGCGCCAGCAGCCCCTTTCGGGACAGTCCCTACGAGCAGTACTTC. The chain couples TRBV4-3 to TRBJ2-7, with 7 bases that match TRBD1. The ends lost 4 bases at V and 2 bases at J; junction bases unmatched: 8. The CDR3 contains 15 residues. Germline V CDR1 and CDR2: LGHNA, YSLEER.

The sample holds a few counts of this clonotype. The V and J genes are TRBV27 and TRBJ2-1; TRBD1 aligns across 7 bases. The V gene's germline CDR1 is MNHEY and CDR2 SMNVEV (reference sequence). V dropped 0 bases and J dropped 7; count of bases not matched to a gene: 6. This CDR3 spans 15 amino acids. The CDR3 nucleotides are TGTGCCAGCAGTTTATCGTGGGACAGACGGAATGAGCAGTTCTTC. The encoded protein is CASSLSWDRRNEQFF.

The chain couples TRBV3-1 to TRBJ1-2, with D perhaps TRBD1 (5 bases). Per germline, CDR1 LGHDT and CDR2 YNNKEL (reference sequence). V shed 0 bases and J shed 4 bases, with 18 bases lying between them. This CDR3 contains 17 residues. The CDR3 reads CASSQDRTPGFGYGYTF. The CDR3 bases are TGTGCCAGCAGCCAAGATAGAACCCCAGGGTTTGGCTATGGCTACACCTTC. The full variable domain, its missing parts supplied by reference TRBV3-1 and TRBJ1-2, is DTAVSQTPKYLVTQMGNDKSIKCEQNLGHDTMYWYKQDSKKFLKIMFSYNNKELIINETVPNRFSPKSPDKAHLNLHINSLELGDSAVYFCASSQDRTPGFGYGYTFGSGTRLTVV.

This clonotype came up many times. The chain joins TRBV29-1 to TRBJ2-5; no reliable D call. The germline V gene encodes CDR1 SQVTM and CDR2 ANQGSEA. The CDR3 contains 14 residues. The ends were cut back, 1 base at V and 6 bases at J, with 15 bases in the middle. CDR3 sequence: CSVEGNLLGKTQYF. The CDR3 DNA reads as TGCAGCGTTGAAGGGAACCTCTTGGGGAAGACCCAGTACTTC.